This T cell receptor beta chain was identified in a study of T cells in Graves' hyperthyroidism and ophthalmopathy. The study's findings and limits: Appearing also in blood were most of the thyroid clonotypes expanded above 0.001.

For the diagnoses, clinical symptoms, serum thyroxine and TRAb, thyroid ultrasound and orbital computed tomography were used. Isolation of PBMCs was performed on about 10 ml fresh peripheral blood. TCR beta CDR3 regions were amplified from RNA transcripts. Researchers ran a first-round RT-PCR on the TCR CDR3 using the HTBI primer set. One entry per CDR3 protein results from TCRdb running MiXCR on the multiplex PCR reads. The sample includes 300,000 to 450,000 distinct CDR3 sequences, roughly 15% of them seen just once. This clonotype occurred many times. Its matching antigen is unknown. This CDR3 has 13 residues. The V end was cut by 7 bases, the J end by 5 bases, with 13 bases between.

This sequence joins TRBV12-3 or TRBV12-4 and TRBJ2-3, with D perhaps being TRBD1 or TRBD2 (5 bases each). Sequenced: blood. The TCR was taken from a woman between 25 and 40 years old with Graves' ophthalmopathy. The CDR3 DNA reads TGTGCCAGCACCGCCTTGGGGGAAGATACGCAGTATTTT. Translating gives CASTALGEDTQYF.